This entry lists 31 T cell receptor beta chains sequenced from one sample in a study of response to subunit inactivated influenza vaccine. TCRdb re-derived calls from the RT-PCR reads in MiXCR, one entry per CDR3 protein. This sample yields around 520,000 distinct CDR3 sequences, of which around 11% are seen a single time; 9.5% to 13% belongs to the top ten. The sequenced sample was PBMCs from blood, obtained on the day of vaccination. The receptors here all came from a man aged 50-59 years who received an inactivated influenza vaccine.

V is TRBV3-1 and J is TRBJ1-5; 7 bases line up with TRBD1. The germline CDR1 and CDR2 sequences are LGHDT and YNNKEL (reference sequence). The CDR3 length is 14 residues. The V segment lost 5 bases and the J segment 3 bases; nucleotides outside the gene matches: 4. CDR3 amino acids: CASSEGQNNQPQHF. CDR3 sequence (DNA): TGTGCCAGCAGCGAGGGACAGAACAATCAGCCCCAGCATTTT.

The rearrangement joins TRBV6-1 to TRBJ1-2; TRBD1 agrees at 7 bases. The J segment lost 2 bases and the V segment lost 6 bases, leaving 3 bases of the junction unmatched. Germline CDR1 is MNHNS and CDR2 is SASEGT. The CDR3 covers 13 residues. The CDR3 is CASSRGGNYGYTF. CDR3 sequence (DNA): TGTGCCAGCAGCCGAGGGGGCAACTATGGCTACACCTTC.

This clonotype was counted between two and nine times. The chain carries TRBV5-6 and TRBJ2-1, with TRBD1 identical over 9 bases. The CDR3 consists of 14 residues. V lost 4 bases and J lost 8; bases outside the gene matches: 7. Germline V CDR1 and CDR2: SGHDT, YYEEEE. The CDR3 sequence: CASSRWTGEHEQFF. DNA for the CDR3: TGTGCCAGCAGCCGGTGGACAGGGGAGCATGAGCAGTTCTTC.

In its sample, this clonotype was seen a few times. The V call is TRBV7-2, the J call TRBJ2-2, with D unresolved. Between the trimmed V and J ends, which lost 2 bases and 6 bases, there was a span of 7 bases. This CDR3 contains 13 residues. CDR1 is SGHTA and CDR2 is FQGNSA in the germline V gene. In nucleotides, the CDR3 is TGTGCCAGCAGCTTAAAGGCGGCCGGGGAGCTGTTTTTT. Translation: CASSLKAAGELFF.

V gene TRBV28 combines with J gene TRBJ2-2, with D perhaps matching TRBD2 (5 bases). Trimming removed 6 bases from V and 4 bases from J, with 18 bases in between. Per germline, CDR1 MDHEN and CDR2 SYDVKM. The CDR3 loop spans 16 amino acids. CDR3 sequence (DNA): TGTGCCAGCAGCCCCCCAAGCCTCCGGGGCACCGGGGAGCTGTTTTTT. Translation gives CASSPPSLRGTGELFF. Drawing the rest from reference TRBV28 and TRBJ2-2, the complete variable domain is DVKVTQSSRYLVKRTGEKVFLECVQDMDHENMFWYRQDPGLGLRLIYFSYDVKMKEKGDIPEGYSVSREKKERFSLILESASTNQTSMYLCASSPPSLRGTGELFFGEGSRLTVL.

The genes are TRBV6-2 or TRBV6-3 and TRBJ2-7; possibly TRBD1 or TRBD2 for D (5 bases each). The CDR3 covers 15 residues. With 6 bases removed from V and 2 bases from J, the gap between germline ends came to 17 bases. Germline V CDR1 and CDR2: MNHEY, SVGEGT. The DNA for the CDR3 is TGTGCCAGCAGAGGGACGGCTATTATCACCTACGAGCAGTACTTC. Translated, it gives CASRGTAIITYEQYF.

This clonotype has just a few counts. The CDR3 protein is CAWSPGQGSGNIQYF. Written as DNA, the CDR3 is TGTGCCTGGAGTCCGGGACAGGGCAGTGGAAACATTCAGTACTTC. The gene calls are TRBV30 and TRBJ2-4; 9 bases are a match to TRBD1. Per germline, CDR1 GTSNPN and CDR2 SVGIG (reference sequence). This CDR3 has 15 amino acids. Trimming cost V 2 bases and J 6 bases; bases outside gene matches: 8. Drawing the rest from reference TRBV30 and TRBJ2-4, the complete variable domain is SQTIHQWPATLVQPVGSPLSLECTVEGTSNPNLYWYRQAAGRGLQLLFYSVGIGQISSEVPQNLSASRPQDRQFILSSKKLLLSDSGFYLCAWSPGQGSGNIQYFGAGTRLSVL.

This clonotype was detected only a few times. This sequence joins TRBV18 and TRBJ2-5; D is ambiguous. Trimming took off 3 bases at V and 5 bases at J, with 7 bases between the two ends. Germline CDR1 reads KGHSH; CDR2 reads LQKENI. The CDR3 spans 12 residues. For the CDR3, the DNA is TGTGCCAGCTCACCTGAGTTCGAGACCCAGTACTTC. It encodes CASSPEFETQYF.

The chain carries TRBV5-1 and TRBJ1-1, with 7 bases matching TRBD1. V was clipped by 8 bases and J by 2 bases; unmatched bases: 6. This CDR3 region has 13 residues. Germline V gene data show CDR1 as SGHRS and CDR2 as YFSETQ. The CDR3 nucleotides are TGCGCCAGTCAGACAGGGACCAACACTGAAGCTTTCTTT. Translation: CASQTGTNTEAFF.

This clonotype was picked up a small number of times. J is TRBJ2-2 and V is TRBV29-1; D not certain. Germline loops: CDR1 SQVTM, CDR2 ANQGSEA. The CDR3 is 12 amino acids. The V end lost 7 bases, the J end lost 4 bases, and 10 bases lay between the germline ends. This chain's CDR3 is CSAAAPTGELFF. Written as DNA, the CDR3 is TGCAGCGCCGCAGCACCCACCGGGGAGCTGTTTTTT.

This clonotype has ten or more counts. This rearrangement joins TRBV24-1 to TRBJ2-1; 7 positions agree with TRBD1. Germline lookup yields CDR1 KGHDR and CDR2 SFDVKD. The CDR3 sequence is 13 residues long. Losses at the gene ends were 3 bases for V and 12 bases for J; bases not matched to a gene: 7. The CDR3 loop is CATSDPTTGLQFF. CDR3 coding DNA: TGTGCCACCAGTGATCCTACGACAGGGCTGCAGTTCTTC.

Ten or more counts support this clonotype. The chain couples TRBV12-3 or TRBV12-4 to TRBJ2-3; D is ambiguous. CDR3 length: 15 residues. With 7 bases removed from V and 0 bases from J, the gap between germline ends came to 14 bases. Here the CDR3 DNA reads TGTGCCAGCACCATCCTCGGATCTAGCACAGATACGCAGTATTTT. Translated, it gives CASTILGSSTDTQYF.

J is TRBJ1-1 and V is TRBV4-3; D is unresolved. Trimming pared 0 bases from V and 6 bases from J, leaving 11 bases between. The CDR3 runs to 14 residues. The V gene's germline CDR1 is LGHNA and CDR2 YSLEER. The CDR3 loop is CASSQELNGAEAFF. For the CDR3, the DNA is TGCGCCAGCAGCCAAGAACTGAATGGGGCTGAAGCTTTCTTT.

The rearrangement links TRBV6-2 or TRBV6-3 to TRBJ1-5; D gene uncertain. The CDR3 runs to 15 residues. In germline, CDR1 is MNHEY, CDR2 SVGEGT. V lost 6 bases and J lost 0, with 12 bases in between. The CDR3 DNA sequence: TGTGCCAGCAGCCAACTCGATTATAGCAATCAGCCCCAGCATTTT. It translates to CASSQLDYSNQPQHF.

This clonotype was detected only a few times. The chain has TRBV24-1 and TRBJ2-3; 7 bases match TRBD1. V was clipped by 4 bases and J by 6 bases; unmatched bases: 3. This CDR3 has 13 amino acids. Germline CDR1 KGHDR, CDR2 SFDVKD. CDR3 bases: TGTGCCACCAGTGAAGACAGGGCGGATACGCAGTATTTT. It specifies CATSEDRADTQYF.

V and J are TRBV7-8 and TRBJ2-2; D is perhaps TRBD1 (6 bases). V was pared by 3 bases and J by 6 bases, with 8 bases between. This CDR3 spans 13 amino acids. CDR1 is SGHVS, CDR2 FQNEAQ, per germline. Here the CDR3 DNA reads TGTGCCAGCAGCTTCAACAGGGCCGGGGAGCTGTTTTTT. It specifies CASSFNRAGELFF.

V and J are TRBV3-1 and TRBJ2-5; D not certain. The CDR3 totals 13 residues. Trimming removed 1 base from V and 4 bases from J, with 7 bases in between. Germline V lookup: CDR1 LGHDT, CDR2 YNNKEL (reference sequence). CDR3 nucleotides: TGTGCCAGCAGCCAAGTTAGGTCAGAGACCCAGTACTTC. Its protein product is CASSQVRSETQYF.

CDR3 bases: TGTGCCAGCAGTCCGTTACAGGGAATTGAGCAGTTCTTC. Protein: CASSPLQGIEQFF. The chain carries TRBV12-3 or TRBV12-4 and TRBJ2-1; tentatively, D is TRBD1 (6 bases). Trimming left V 5 bases short and J 9 bases short, with 14 bases between. The CDR3 is 13 residues long.

This clonotype showed up just once. This chain uses TRBV7-2 with TRBJ2-2, with D possibly TRBD1 on 6 matching bases. The CDR3 consists of 14 residues. V lost 2 bases and J lost 6, with 10 bases in between. Germline V CDR1 and CDR2: SGHTA, FQGNSA. The CDR3 region is CASSLTGTPGELFF. The DNA of the CDR3 is TGTGCCAGCAGCTTAACAGGGACCCCCGGGGAGCTGTTTTTT.

This clonotype has at least ten counts. The V gene is TRBV4-1, the J gene TRBJ2-5, with 9 bases identical to TRBD2. The germline CDR1 and CDR2 sequences are MGHRA and YSYEKL. There are 17 residues in the CDR3. Trimming took 6 bases from V and 2 from J; bases not matched to a gene: 13. The CDR3 loop is CASRRWLAGIMQETQYF. In DNA, the CDR3 is TGCGCCAGCAGAAGGTGGCTAGCGGGGATAATGCAAGAGACCCAGTACTTC.

This clonotype was counted at least ten times. V is TRBV5-5 and J is TRBJ2-3; possible D gene TRBD2, 6 bases. The germline V gene encodes CDR1 SGHKS and CDR2 YYEKEE (reference sequence). V lost 4 bases to trimming and J lost 5 bases, with 17 bases between them. The CDR3 contains 15 residues. CDR3 sequence (DNA): TGTGCCAGCAGCCAACTAGCCGGATACGTAGATACGCAGTATTTT. Amino acid sequence: CASSQLAGYVDTQYF.

The V gene is TRBV5-6, the J gene TRBJ2-3, with 7 bases lining up with TRBD1. The V gene end was trimmed by 3 bases and the J gene end by 0 bases; junction bases not matched to a gene: 7. The germline gives CDR1 SGHDT, CDR2 YYEEEE. The CDR3 sequence is 16 residues long. CDR3 sequence (DNA): TGTGCCAGCAGCTGGGGACAGCCCATTAGCACAGATACGCAGTATTTT. This gives the protein CASSWGQPISTDTQYF.

Ten or more counts support this clonotype. The chain links TRBV5-4 to TRBJ2-2, with TRBD2 matching over 12 bases. This CDR3 has 17 residues. Germline trimming cut 0 bases from V and 3 bases from J; bases unmatched to any gene: 3. Germline lookup yields CDR1 SGHNT and CDR2 YYREEE (reference sequence). The CDR3: CASSLGLAGADTGELFF. CDR3 DNA sequence: TGTGCCAGCAGCTTGGGACTAGCGGGAGCGGACACCGGGGAGCTGTTTTTT.

This clonotype showed up just a few times. The chain couples TRBV20-1 to TRBJ2-1; 9 nucleotides align to TRBD2. This CDR3 is built from 18 residues. With 2 bases clipped from V and 0 bases from J, the junction kept 11 bases outside the gene matches. Germline V gives CDR1 DFQATT, CDR2 SNEGSKA (reference sequence). CDR3 nucleotides: TGCAGTGCTAGAAACTCGGCTAGCGGGAAATCCTCCTACAATGAGCAGTTCTTC. Amino acids: CSARNSASGKSSYNEQFF.

This clonotype was counted many times. The rearrangement links TRBV12-3 or TRBV12-4 to TRBJ2-3; weak D call: TRBD1 (5 bases). Trimming removed 7 bases at V and 0 bases at J, with 11 bases between. This CDR3 has 14 amino acids. The CDR3 protein is CASTWTHSTDTQYF. The DNA for the CDR3 is TGTGCCAGCACCTGGACACACAGCACAGATACGCAGTATTTT.

This chain joins TRBV28 and TRBJ1-5; D is unclear. This CDR3 comprises 15 residues. CDR1 and CDR2 (germline): MDHEN, SYDVKM. V was clipped by 8 bases and J by 0 bases, with 14 bases between them. CDR3 sequence: CASRKGLYSNQPQHF. The CDR3 DNA reads TGTGCCAGCCGGAAAGGACTATATAGCAATCAGCCCCAGCATTTT.

CDR3 amino acids: CASSAPGQVNYEQYF. CDR3 bases: TGTGCCAGCAGCGCGCCCGGACAGGTTAACTACGAGCAGTACTTC. The V gene is TRBV25-1, the J gene TRBJ2-7; 7 positions agree with TRBD1. Looked up from germline, CDR1 is MGHDK and CDR2 is SYGVNS. The CDR3 length is 15 residues. V shed 6 bases and J 3 bases; nucleotides not matched to a gene: 11.

This clonotype was seen more than once but under ten times. The chain links TRBV7-2 to TRBJ2-1; D not resolved. Germline V gene sequence: CDR1 SGHTA, CDR2 FQGNSA. CDR3 length: 14 residues. V was shortened by 6 bases and J by 9 bases, with 18 bases between the two germline ends. CDR3 bases: TGTGCCAGCAGTTTCGTCGGATCGTATGGTGAGCAGTTCTTC. It encodes CASSFVGSYGEQFF.

This chain connects TRBV24-1 to TRBJ2-1; either TRBD1 or TRBD2 may fit D (6 bases each). Germline loops: CDR1 KGHDR, CDR2 SFDVKD. Trimming left V 9 bases short and J 12 bases short, with 14 bases between. The CDR3 spans 11 residues. DNA for the CDR3: TGTGCCACCCGGGGGATACAGGGGCAGTTCTTC. Its protein product is CATRGIQGQFF.

The gene calls are TRBV20-1 and TRBJ2-1; TRBD2 matches at 8 bases. CDR1 and CDR2 (germline): DFQATT, SNEGSKA (reference sequence). The V and J ends lost 5 bases and 2 bases, in that order; junction bases with no gene match: 2. The length of the CDR3 is 13 residues. DNA for the CDR3: TGCAGTGCTCTGGGACTAGCCTACAATGAGCAGTTCTTC. Residues: CSALGLAYNEQFF.

The chain couples TRBV20-1 to TRBJ2-5; D may be TRBD1 or TRBD2 (5 bases each). Germline assignment: CDR1 DFQATT and CDR2 SNEGSKA (reference sequence). The CDR3 extends over 11 amino acids. V was trimmed by 4 bases and J by 7 bases, leaving 10 bases between them. The CDR3 loop reads CSANQRGTQYF. The CDR3 bases are TGCAGTGCTAACCAGAGGGGGACCCAGTACTTC.